The 21 T cell receptor beta chains below come from one sample, sequenced in a study of cytomegalovirus exposure and HLA in healthy donors. 13 Jbeta primers and 60 Vbeta primers were used for the PCR. The protocol was immunoSEQ multiplex PCR, while the TCRdb copy is restricted to in-frame clones and leaves out a portion. The data show under 200,000 clones, under 85% seen once. The specimen sequenced was PBMCs. The receptor set was obtained from a woman under 30 in good health and CMV-seropositive.

The V call is TRBV19, the J call TRBJ1-5; D remains ambiguous. The CDR3 extends over 15 amino acids. V was clipped by 3 bases and J by 0 bases, with 9 bases between them. CDR1 and CDR2 (germline): LNHDA, SQIVND (reference sequence). The CDR3 loop reads CASSMGQNSNQPQHF. The CDR3, as DNA: TGTGCCAGTAGTATGGGCCAAAATAGCAATCAGCCCCAGCATTTT.

This chain connects TRBV5-5 to TRBJ2-1, with TRBD1 matching over 7 bases. This CDR3 has 15 amino acids. V lost 4 bases, J lost 3 bases, and 7 bases stayed unmatched. Germline V gene lookup returns CDR1 SGHKS and CDR2 YYEKEE (reference sequence). CDR3 loop: CASSHFDRDYNEQFF. CDR3 in DNA: TGTGCCAGCAGCCATTTCGACAGGGACTACAATGAGCAGTTCTTC.

In DNA form, the CDR3 reads TGTGCCAGCAGCCGTGACGGGATAGTTGCAGATACGCAGTATTTT. Protein product: CASSRDGIVADTQYF. This chain connects TRBV7-9 to TRBJ2-3, with a tentative D call TRBD2 (5 bases). Trimming removed 5 bases from V and 4 bases from J, with 16 bases in between. Germline CDR1 is SEHNR and CDR2 is FQNEAQ (reference sequence). The CDR3 is 15 residues long.

The chain recombines TRBV11-2 with TRBJ2-7, with 9 bases identical to TRBD1. The CDR3 consists of 15 residues. V was clipped by 5 bases and J by 6 bases; unmatched bases: 11. The germline V gene encodes CDR1 SGHAT and CDR2 FQNNGV. This CDR3 reads CASSPLGTGRSEQYF. For the CDR3, the DNA is TGTGCCAGCAGCCCCCTGGGGACAGGGAGGAGCGAGCAGTACTTC.

The rearrangement links TRBV5-1 to TRBJ2-7; TRBD2 matches at 7 bases. There are 15 residues in the CDR3. After removal of 4 bases from V and 0 bases from J, the junction contained 7 bases not matched to a gene. The germline gives CDR1 SGHRS, CDR2 YFSETQ. CDR3 DNA: TGCGCCAGCAGCCCCCTGGGAGGGGACTCCTACGAGCAGTACTTC. Translating gives CASSPLGGDSYEQYF.

CDR3 region: CASRQGRYEQYF. For the CDR3, the DNA is TGTGCCAGCAGACAGGGGAGGTACGAGCAGTACTTC. The chain combines TRBV6-1 with TRBJ2-7, with D possibly TRBD1 on 7 matching bases. This CDR3 is built from 12 residues. V was clipped by 6 bases and J by 4 bases, with 10 bases between them. Germline CDR1 and CDR2: MNHNS and SASEGT.

The chain employs TRBV7-9 and TRBJ2-3; D uncertain. Per germline, CDR1 SEHNR and CDR2 FQNEAQ (reference sequence). The CDR3 length is 12 residues. Trimming pared 5 bases from V and 0 bases from J, leaving 3 bases between. DNA of the CDR3: TGTGCCAGCAGCCCTAGCACAGATACGCAGTATTTT. This gives the protein CASSPSTDTQYF.

This clone was seen just once. The V and J genes are TRBV6-5 and TRBJ2-3; 9 nucleotides agree with TRBD2. This CDR3 has 15 residues. With V trimmed by 2 bases and J by 1 base, 1 base remained unmatched. The V gene's germline CDR1 is MNHEY and CDR2 SVGAGI. In DNA form, the CDR3 reads TGTGCCAGCAGTTACCGGACTAGCGGCACAGATACGCAGTATTTT. It encodes CASSYRTSGTDTQYF.

This clone was counted a few times. The chain links TRBV28 to TRBJ1-4, with D possibly matching TRBD1 (5 bases). The CDR3 consists of 14 residues. Germline V gene sequence: CDR1 MDHEN, CDR2 SYDVKM. Trimming removed 5 bases at V and 7 bases at J, with 14 bases between. CDR3 protein: CASSTGGSGEKLFF. Written as DNA, the CDR3 is TGTGCCAGCAGTACAGGAGGGTCGGGTGAAAAACTGTTTTTT.

The chain links TRBV19 to TRBJ2-5, with 10 bases that match TRBD2. Trimming removed 6 bases from V and 5 bases from J; junction bases left unmatched: 12. In germline, CDR1 is LNHDA, CDR2 SQIVND (reference sequence). The CDR3 has 16 amino acids. The CDR3 sequence is CASRPQAGGPGETQYF. The CDR3 DNA follows: TGTGCCAGTAGACCTCAAGCGGGGGGGCCGGGTGAGACCCAGTACTTC. Complete variable domain (other parts from reference TRBV19 and TRBJ2-5): DGGITQSPKYLFRKEGQNVTLSCEQNLNHDAMYWYRQDPGQGLRLIYYSQIVNDFQKGDIAEGYSVSREKKESFPLTVTSAQKNPTAFYLCASRPQAGGPGETQYFGPGTRLLVL.

V usage is TRBV9 and J usage is TRBJ2-1, with D perhaps TRBD1 (5 bases). Trimming took off 0 bases at V and 4 bases at J, with 8 bases between the two ends. CDR1 is SGDLS, CDR2 YYNGEE, per germline. CDR3 size: 14 residues. The CDR3 nucleotides are TGTGCCAGCAGCGTAGACAGGAATTACAATGAGCAGTTCTTC. This codes for CASSVDRNYNEQFF.

The chain carries TRBV5-4 and TRBJ2-4; 7 bases match TRBD1. Germline lookup yields CDR1 SGHNT and CDR2 YYREEE (reference sequence). The junction had 8 bases not matched to a gene; V was cut back by 2 bases and J by 6 bases. The CDR3 extends over 15 amino acids. The CDR3 is CASSFSGTATNIQYF. The CDR3 nucleotides read TGTGCCAGCAGCTTTTCCGGGACAGCGACAAACATTCAGTACTTC.

The chain links TRBV19 to TRBJ2-1, with 9 bases lining up with TRBD1. The V segment lost 4 bases and the J segment 8 bases; nucleotides outside the gene matches: 6. Germline V CDR1 and CDR2: LNHDA, SQIVND (reference sequence). This CDR3 region has 14 residues. The CDR3 loop is CASSTGQGLDEQFF. The CDR3 bases are TGTGCCAGTAGTACGGGACAGGGACTTGATGAGCAGTTCTTC.

The chain uses TRBV7-9 and TRBJ2-7; 11 bases fit TRBD2. Germline assignment: CDR1 SEHNR and CDR2 FQNEAQ (reference sequence). V was clipped by 5 bases and J by 0 bases; unmatched bases: 6. CDR3 length: 16 amino acids. As DNA, the CDR3 is TGTGCCAGCAGCGCCACCGGGACTAGCGGCTCCTACGAGCAGTACTTC. Protein: CASSATGTSGSYEQYF.

This chain links TRBV4-3 with TRBJ1-6; 7 nucleotides line up with TRBD1. With V trimmed by 0 bases and J by 7 bases, 3 bases remained unmatched. The CDR3 is 15 residues long. Germline values: CDR1 LGHNA, CDR2 YSLEER. The CDR3 sequence is CASSQDIQGNSPLHF. CDR3 sequence (DNA): TGCGCCAGCAGCCAAGACATACAGGGGAATTCACCCCTCCACTTT.

The J gene is TRBJ1-1, the V gene TRBV6-1; D is unresolved. The length of the CDR3 is 15 residues. With 4 bases removed from V and 0 bases from J, the gap between germline ends came to 12 bases. Germline V lookup: CDR1 MNHNS, CDR2 SASEGT. CDR3 protein: CASSVFRELNTEAFF. CDR3 DNA: TGTGCCAGCAGTGTCTTCCGGGAACTGAACACTGAAGCTTTCTTT.

This chain uses TRBV5-6 with TRBJ2-2; no reliable D call. The CDR3 runs to 13 residues. From germline, CDR1 is SGHDT and CDR2 YYEEEE. The V gene lost 0 bases and the J gene lost 7 bases, with 7 bases spanning the gap. In DNA form, the CDR3 reads TGTGCCAGCAGCTTGGCGGGTTACGGGGAGCTGTTTTTT. This gives the protein CASSLAGYGELFF.

The chain is built from TRBV7-2 and TRBJ2-1; 7 bases line up with TRBD1. Germline V gene lookup returns CDR1 SGHTA and CDR2 FQGNSA. Trimming removed 5 bases from V and 7 bases from J; junction bases left unmatched: 5. The CDR3 runs to 13 residues. The CDR3 region has the DNA TGTGCCAGCAGCCGGGGACAGAGGAATGAGCAGTTCTTC. Encoded protein: CASSRGQRNEQFF.

The chain joins TRBV30 to TRBJ2-2; TRBD1 might be the D (6 bases). This CDR3 region has 16 residues. Trimming left V 3 bases short and J 1 base short, with 15 bases between. Looked up from germline, CDR1 is GTSNPN and CDR2 is SVGIG (reference sequence). The CDR3: CAWRYGQRRNTGELFF. CDR3 coding DNA: TGTGCCTGGAGATACGGACAGCGAAGGAACACCGGGGAGCTGTTTTTT.

The chain joins TRBV5-1 to TRBJ2-7; the D gene is possibly TRBD1 (6 bases). Germline CDR1 SGHRS, CDR2 YFSETQ. V was trimmed by 2 bases and J by 2 bases, leaving 14 bases between them. This CDR3 comprises 15 residues. CDR3 region: CASSLGLDSAYEQYF. The DNA of the CDR3 is TGCGCCAGCAGCTTAGGCCTGGACAGTGCCTACGAGCAGTACTTC.

The chain combines TRBV19 with TRBJ2-2, with 8 positions matching TRBD2. The CDR3 is 15 residues long. The V gene's germline CDR1 is LNHDA and CDR2 SQIVND (reference sequence). With 8 bases clipped from V and 4 bases from J, the junction kept 9 bases outside the gene matches. CDR3 bases: TGTGCCAGTGGGCGGGGGGCCTACATCACCGGGGAGCTGTTTTTT. Translation gives CASGRGAYITGELFF.